Listed below are T cell receptor beta chains from one sample, sequenced in a study of blood T cells in healthy people across ages. TCRdb independently ran MiXCR on the 5' RACE reads; one entry per CDR3 protein. The profile shows 650,000 to 800,000 distinct CDR3 sequences, 40% to 50% of them singletons. Input material: blood. The receptors were gathered from a man aged 55 to 69 in good health. The CDR3 runs from the conserved cysteine through the conserved F or W. D genes are given only for firm matches. Clone sizes are given selectively: once, few, many, or a class where the clone is expanded.

.	TRBD1	TRBV27	14	TRBJ2-7	CASRAGTGISEQYF	TGTGCCAGCAGAGCCGGGACAGGGATAAGCGAGCAGTACTTC
.	TRBD2	TRBV6-5	13	TRBJ2-1	CASSPVGGGEQFF	TGTGCCAGCAGTCCCGTGGGGGGAGGGGAGCAGTTCTTC
many	.	TRBV7-2	15	TRBJ2-7	CASSSTSSFSAEQYF	TGTGCCAGCAGCTCTACTAGTTCGTTCTCCGCTGAGCAGTACTTC
.	TRBD1	TRBV5-1	15	TRBJ2-5	CASSRGQGTRETQYF	TGCGCCAGCAGCAGGGGACAGGGGACGAGGGAGACCCAGTACTTC
.	.	TRBV27	17	TRBJ2-7	CASSLEGRSFSSYEQYF	TGTGCCAGCAGTTTAGAGGGCAGGTCGTTTAGCTCCTACGAGCAGTACTTC
.	TRBD1	TRBV7-2	15	TRBJ2-5	CASSLASGGVETQYF	TGTGCCAGCAGCTTAGCGTCAGGGGGCGTGGAGACCCAGTACTTC
.	.	TRBV10-3	13	TRBJ1-5	CAISETPNQPQHF	TGTGCCATCAGTGAGACACCAAATCAGCCCCAGCATTTT
.	.	TRBV20-1	12	TRBJ2-3	CSARDPGATQYF	TGCAGTGCTAGAGATCCAGGGGCAACGCAGTATTTT
.	TRBD1	TRBV10-3	14	TRBJ2-3	CAISQDRSPDTQYF	TGTGCCATCAGCCAGGACAGGAGCCCAGATACGCAGTATTTT
.	.	TRBV5-1	15	TRBJ2-7	CASSSGQSSYNEQYF	TGCGCCAGCAGCTCAGGGCAGAGCTCCTACAATGAGCAGTACTTC
few	TRBD1	TRBV12-3/TRBV12-4	13	TRBJ1-5	CASRGQGTQPQHF	TGTGCCAGCAGGGGACAGGGAACCCAGCCCCAGCATTTT
.	TRBD1	TRBV12-3/TRBV12-4	17	TRBJ2-3	CASSLATGEIYADTQYF	TGTGCCAGCAGTTTGGCAACAGGGGAAATTTACGCAGATACGCAGTATTTT
.	.	TRBV6-2/TRBV6-3	14	TRBJ2-5	CASSYYLGRETQYF	TGTGCCAGCAGTTACTATTTGGGACGGGAGACCCAGTACTTC
.	TRBD1	TRBV6-5	13	TRBJ2-4	CASSRLSQGTQYF	TGTGCCAGCAGTCGCCTCTCACAGGGGACGCAGTACTTC
.	TRBD2	TRBV5-1	15	TRBJ2-5	CATQASGGWQETQYF	TGCGCCACACAAGCTAGCGGGGGATGGCAAGAGACCCAGTACTTC
.	.	TRBV7-2	12	TRBJ1-1	CASSLLRREAFF	TGTGCCAGCAGCCTCCTACGGAGGGAAGCTTTCTTT
.	.	TRBV12-3/TRBV12-4	14	TRBJ1-5	CASSLDSYNQPQHF	TGTGCCAGCAGTTTAGACAGCTACAATCAGCCCCAGCATTTT
.	TRBD1	TRBV12-3/TRBV12-4	14	TRBJ2-4	CASSTGVAKNIQYF	TGTGCCAGCAGTACAGGGGTAGCCAAAAACATTCAGTACTTC
few	.	TRBV2	14	TRBJ2-7	CASFGQKGAGEQYF	TGTGCCAGTTTCGGACAGAAGGGTGCCGGCGAGCAGTACTTC
many	.	TRBV7-9	13	TRBJ2-7	CASSPGGPSEQYF	TGTGCCAGCAGCCCCGGTGGGCCCAGCGAGCAGTACTTC
.	.	TRBV7-2	16	TRBJ1-1	CASSFSVKQRDTEAFF	TGTGCCAGCAGCTTCTCGGTCAAGCAACGGGACACTGAAGCTTTCTTT
.	.	TRBV20-1	13	TRBJ2-5	CSASGTNQETQYF	TGCAGTGCGTCCGGGACGAATCAAGAGACCCAGTACTTC
.	.	TRBV7-2	15	TRBJ2-5	CASSQGTYLGETQYF	TGTGCCAGCAGCCAAGGGACCTACCTGGGGGAGACCCAGTACTTC
.	.	TRBV28	16	TRBJ2-7	CASSPPWTVHSYEQYF	TGTGCCAGCAGTCCTCCCTGGACAGTCCACTCCTACGAGCAGTACTTC
.	TRBD1	TRBV12-3/TRBV12-4	12	TRBJ2-7	CAIGSTGGEQYF	TGTGCCATCGGATCCACAGGGGGCGAGCAGTACTTC
.	.	TRBV7-9	13	TRBJ1-4	CASSIDSQEKLFF	TGTGCCAGCAGCATAGACAGTCAGGAAAAACTGTTTTTT
.	.	TRBV27	15	TRBJ2-1	CASSSETGWLNEQFF	TGTGCCAGCAGTTCCGAGACTGGCTGGCTCAATGAGCAGTTCTTC
few	TRBD1	TRBV20-1	13	TRBJ2-7	CSARTGGVNEQYF	TGCAGTGCTAGGACAGGGGGCGTAAACGAGCAGTACTTC
few	TRBD1	TRBV6-2/TRBV6-3	16	TRBJ2-1	CASSYPTGVTHNEQFF	TGTGCCAGCAGTTACCCGACAGGGGTTACCCACAATGAGCAGTTCTTC
few	TRBD1	TRBV29-1	15	TRBJ2-3	CSVVPRTGGPDTQYF	TGCAGCGTTGTCCCCCGGACAGGGGGCCCAGATACGCAGTATTTT
.	.	TRBV20-1	12	TRBJ1-2	CSASDNLYGYTF	TGCAGTGCCTCGGACAACTTATATGGCTACACCTTC
many	.	TRBV7-2	12	TRBJ1-2	CASSLDSYGYTF	TGCGCCAGCAGCTTGGACTCCTATGGCTACACCTTC
many	.	TRBV18	13	TRBJ2-5	CASSPPNQETQYF	TGTGCCAGCTCACCCCCAAACCAAGAGACCCAGTACTTC
.	TRBD1	TRBV27	15	TRBJ1-6	CASSLGRQGNSPLHF	TGTGCCAGCAGTTTAGGAAGACAGGGGAATTCACCCCTCCACTTT
.	TRBD1	TRBV3-1	16	TRBJ1-2	CASSQDVGQGGRGYTF	TGTGCCAGCAGCCAAGATGTCGGACAGGGGGGCCGAGGCTACACCTTC
.	TRBD1	TRBV7-2	15	TRBJ1-6	CASRLQGIDNSPLHF	TGTGCCAGCAGGCTACAGGGGATTGATAATTCACCCCTCCACTTT
.	.	TRBV28	14	TRBJ1-2	CASHIRGYNYGYTF	TGTGCCAGCCACATTAGGGGTTATAACTATGGCTACACCTTC
.	TRBD2	TRBV12-3/TRBV12-4	15	TRBJ2-7	CASSHDSGTSGTQYF	TGTGCCAGCAGCCACGACTCCGGGACTAGCGGTACCCAGTACTTC
.	TRBD1	TRBV7-2	17	TRBJ1-2	CASSTTGTGGFNYGYTF	TGTGCCAGCAGTACGACCGGGACAGGGGGCTTTAACTATGGCTACACCTTC
.	TRBD2	TRBV7-9	17	TRBJ2-3	CASSLDHRTSRGDTQYF	TGTGCCAGCAGCTTAGACCATCGGACTAGCAGAGGAGATACGCAGTATTTT
few	.	TRBV28	13	TRBJ2-5	CASTQGPPGGQYF	TGTGCCAGCACCCAGGGCCCTCCAGGGGGGCAGTACTTC
few	.	TRBV4-1	17	TRBJ2-4	CASSQDYGQTRGNIQYF	TGCGCCAGCAGCCAAGATTATGGACAGACTAGGGGAAACATTCAGTACTTC
few	.	TRBV20-1	13	TRBJ1-6	CSASLGSASPLHF	TGCAGTGCTAGTTTGGGTTCCGCTTCACCCCTCCACTTT
many	.	TRBV4-3	15	TRBJ2-1	CASSQSGVSYNEQFF	TGCGCCAGCAGCCAATCGGGAGTCTCCTACAATGAGCAGTTCTTC
once	.	TRBV28	14	TRBJ2-3	CASSLLSGTHTQYF	TGTGCCAGCAGTTTATTGTCGGGAACCCATACGCAGTATTTT
.	.	TRBV27	14	TRBJ2-7	CASSPTARSYEQYF	TGTGCCAGCAGTCCAACAGCGAGATCCTACGAGCAGTACTTC
few	.	TRBV5-1	14	TRBJ2-7	CASSGRTSGYEQYF	TGCGCCAGCAGCGGACGGACTTCGGGGTACGAGCAGTACTTC
.	TRBD1	TRBV24-1	15	TRBJ2-5	CATSDPGTGPNEQYF	TGTGCCACCAGTGACCCCGGGACAGGGCCCAATGAGCAGTACTTC
many	.	TRBV6-2/TRBV6-3	15	TRBJ2-6	CASSSRGSGANVLTF	TGTGCCAGCAGTTCCAGGGGCTCTGGGGCCAACGTCCTGACTTTC
.	.	TRBV10-3	14	TRBJ2-3	CAISDSLAVDTQYF	TGTGCCATCAGTGACTCGCTTGCTGTAGATACGCAGTATTTT
.	TRBD2	TRBV2	16	TRBJ2-7	CASTAQLAGGSYEQYF	TGTGCCAGCACGGCTCAGTTGGCGGGAGGCTCCTACGAGCAGTACTTC
.	.	TRBV7-2	13	TRBJ1-2	CASSLLNFGGYTF	TGTGCCAGCAGCTTACTTAATTTCGGTGGCTACACCTTC
.	.	TRBV5-6	14	TRBJ1-2	CASSLEGTSYGYTF	TGTGCCAGCAGCTTGGAGGGAACGAGCTATGGCTACACCTTC
.	.	TRBV5-1	14	TRBJ2-7	CASSLDTNVYEQYF	TGCGCCAGCAGCCTGGACACGAACGTCTACGAGCAGTACTTC
many	TRBD1	TRBV5-1	15	TRBJ2-6	CASSTGASGANVLTF	TGCGCCAGCAGTACAGGGGCCTCTGGGGCCAACGTCCTGACTTTC
few	.	TRBV29-1	15	TRBJ1-5	CSVETGRYSNQPQHF	TGCAGCGTTGAGACGGGGAGATATAGCAATCAGCCCCAGCATTTT
.	TRBD2	TRBV3-1	13	TRBJ2-7	CASSQHLAAEQYF	TGTGCCAGCAGCCAGCACCTAGCGGCCGAGCAGTACTTC
.	.	TRBV5-5	14	TRBJ1-5	CASSPNVGGQPQHF	TGTGCCAGCAGCCCCAACGTGGGGGGCCAGCCCCAGCATTTT
many	.	TRBV28	14	TRBJ2-3	CASSFLSGTDTQYF	TGTGCCAGCAGTTTCCTCTCCGGCACAGATACGCAGTATTTT
many	TRBD2	TRBV5-6	15	TRBJ2-7	CASSLAGGGPYEQYF	TGCGCCAGCAGCTTGGCCGGCGGGGGGCCCTACGAGCAGTACTTC